The source of this TCR beta chain is a study of a mutant IDH1 vaccine in newly diagnosed glioma. At the level of the study: Treated patients, averaging around 40 years, were about 60% male and approximately 38% female. Those enrolled had earlier been treated with radiotherapy, temozolomide, or both, mostly both.

Libraries were prepared by immunoSEQ multiplex PCR; TCRdb keeps only in-frame clonotypes and omits some of them. The top ten clones hold about 12% of a sample with about 68,000 clones, roughly 84% of them seen once. Time point described: week 35, safety follow-up. Doses consisted of 300 ug of mutant IDH1 20-mer peptide each, paired with topical imiquimod. V lost 0 bases to trimming and J lost 4 bases, with 7 bases between them. The length of the CDR3 is 13 residues. Germline CDR1 and CDR2: SGHDT and YYEEEE. This clone was counted a few times. What it binds is not known. The sequence was collected from a young man with glioma. Sample: PBMCs, taken from a glioma patient whose treatment included an IDH1 peptide vaccine. The chain couples TRBV5-6 to TRBJ1-1; no clear D gene. CDR3: CASSLELGTEAFF. DNA for the CDR3: TGTGCCAGCAGCTTGGAGTTGGGCACTGAAGCTTTCTTT.